These 10 T cell receptor beta chains share one sample of origin, sequenced in a study of blood T cell repertoires in COVID-19. This table comes from immunoSEQ multiplex PCR, and its TCRdb copy is limited to in-frame clones, with some not included. The sample includes approximately 150,000 clones, approximately 84% of them seen just once. Sequenced: peripheral blood. Receptors were obtained from a man aged 55-75 years with acute or convalescent COVID-19.

The chain couples TRBV29-1 to TRBJ1-1; D perhaps matches TRBD1 (6 bases). Trimming removed 4 bases at V and 0 bases at J, with 9 bases between. The CDR3 has 13 residues. CDR1 SQVTM and CDR2 ANQGSEA come from the germline V gene. CDR3 loop: CSVVGHLNTEAFF. In DNA, the CDR3 is TGCAGCGTTGTGGGACACCTGAACACTGAAGCTTTCTTT.

V usage is TRBV7-8 and J usage is TRBJ2-1; TRBD1 matches at 7 bases. V lost 3 bases to trimming and J lost 3 bases; unmatched junction nucleotides: 8. CDR3 length equals 16 residues. Germline CDR1 reads SGHVS; CDR2 reads FQNEAQ. CDR3 sequence: CASSFVGGLGYNEQFF. Written as DNA, the CDR3 is TGTGCCAGCAGCTTCGTAGGGGGCTTAGGCTACAATGAGCAGTTCTTC.

The rearrangement uses TRBV5-6 and TRBJ2-5; D unclear. V gave up 1 base and J gave up 3 bases, with 7 bases separating them. Germline V gene lookup returns CDR1 SGHDT and CDR2 YYEEEE. The CDR3 extends over 13 amino acids. CDR3 nucleotides: TGTGCCAGCAGCTTGTGGAGAGAAGAGACCCAGTACTTC. Protein: CASSLWREETQYF.

The chain couples TRBV30 to TRBJ2-7; the D gene is possibly TRBD1 (6 bases). The ends were cut back, 2 bases at V and 6 bases at J, with 17 bases in the middle. Germline values: CDR1 GTSNPN, CDR2 SVGIG (reference sequence). The CDR3 is 14 amino acids. The CDR3 spells CAWSPSLGAGEQYF. Written as DNA, the CDR3 is TGTGCCTGGAGTCCCTCATTGGGGGCGGGCGAGCAGTACTTC.

This clone appeared once. The chain is built from TRBV5-4 and TRBJ1-5; the D gene is possibly TRBD1 (6 bases). V shed 2 bases and J shed 5 bases, with 11 bases lying between them. Germline CDR1 SGHNT, CDR2 YYREEE (reference sequence). The CDR3 totals 14 residues. The CDR3 spells CASSLQGTDQPQHF. In DNA form, the CDR3 reads TGTGCCAGCAGCTTACAGGGAACGGATCAGCCCCAGCATTTT.

This clone is a singleton in its sample. J is TRBJ1-3 and V is TRBV5-1; perhaps TRBD1 as D (5 bases). CDR3 length: 15 amino acids. Germline V gene data show CDR1 as SGHRS and CDR2 as YFSETQ. The V end was cut by 0 bases, the J end by 2 bases, with 9 bases between. The CDR3 loop is CASSLGQGPGNTIYF. For the CDR3, the DNA is TGCGCCAGCAGCTTGGGGCAGGGCCCTGGAAACACCATATATTTT.

This chain connects TRBV10-3 to TRBJ2-7, with 11 bases identical to TRBD1. Looked up from germline, CDR1 is ENHRY and CDR2 is SYGVKD. CDR3 length equals 14 residues. Germline trimming cut 6 bases from V and 2 bases from J; bases unmatched to any gene: 3. The CDR3: CAISSDRGPYEQYF. CDR3 DNA sequence: TGTGCCATCAGCTCGGACAGGGGGCCCTACGAGCAGTACTTC.

This rearrangement joins TRBV6-5 to TRBJ2-5; 8 nucleotides line up with TRBD2. The CDR3 is 14 amino acids. The germline V gene encodes CDR1 MNHEY and CDR2 SVGAGI. With V trimmed by 2 bases and J by 6 bases, 5 bases remained unmatched. This CDR3 reads CASSYTGGRKTQYF. DNA for the CDR3: TGTGCCAGCAGTTACACGGGGGGGAGGAAGACCCAGTACTTC.

The genes are TRBV10-3 and TRBJ1-2, with 9 bases lining up with TRBD1. Germline trimming cut 4 bases from V and 2 bases from J; bases unmatched to any gene: 2. Germline CDR1 ENHRY, CDR2 SYGVKD. The CDR3 length is 14 residues. This chain's CDR3 is CAISGGQGNYGYTF. The CDR3 bases are TGTGCCATCAGTGGAGGACAGGGGAACTATGGCTACACCTTC.

For the CDR3, the DNA is TGTGCCACCAGTGAGAGGTTGGACTATGGCTACACCTTC. It codes for CATSERLDYGYTF. The chain is built from TRBV24-1 and TRBJ1-2; D uncertain. V dropped 4 bases and J dropped 3 bases, with 8 bases sitting between them. The CDR3 spans 13 residues. Germline assignment: CDR1 KGHDR and CDR2 SFDVKD.